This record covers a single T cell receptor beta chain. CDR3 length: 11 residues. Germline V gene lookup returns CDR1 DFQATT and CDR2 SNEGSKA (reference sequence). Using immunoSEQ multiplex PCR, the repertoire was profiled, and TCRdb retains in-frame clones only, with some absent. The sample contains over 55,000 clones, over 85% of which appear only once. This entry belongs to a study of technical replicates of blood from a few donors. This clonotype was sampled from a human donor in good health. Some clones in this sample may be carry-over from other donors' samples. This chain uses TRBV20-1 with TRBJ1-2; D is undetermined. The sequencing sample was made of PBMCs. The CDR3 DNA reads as TGCAGGCCCGGGGAGGACTATGGCTACACCTTC. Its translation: CRPGEDYGYTF.